This is a list of T cell receptor beta chains from one sample in a study of blood T cell repertoires in COVID-19. Measured with immunoSEQ multiplex PCR; TCRdb has only the in-frame clones, and not every one. The top ten hold approximately 9.6% of the sample, which has almost 250,000 clones, 65% to 90% seen once. The source material was PBMCs or T cells enriched from blood (not recorded which). The receptors here all came from a woman between 45 and 60 years old with acute COVID-19. CDR3s include the opening cysteine and the closing phenylalanine or tryptophan. A D gene is named only where the DNA matches it firmly. Some rows have no size entry. The others give once, few or many, or a class for an expanded clone.

>TRBD1|TRBV19|NA|TRBJ1-2|14
TGTGCCAGTAGTTCGGGACAGGGGGGCTATGGCTACACCTTC
CASSSGQGGYGYTF
>TRBD1|TRBV7-2|NA|TRBJ2-1|15
TGTGCCAGCAGCTTAGGGGGACAGCCCCCCAATGAGCAGTTCTTC
CASSLGGQPPNEQFF
>NA|TRBV3-1/TRBV3-2|NA|TRBJ1-3|15
TGTGCCAGCAGCCAAGGCAGGGCAGCTGGAAACACCATATATTTT
CASSQGRAAGNTIYF
>NA|TRBV30|NA|TRBJ1-1|14
TGTGCCTGGAGTGTAAGTGCCCTCAGGACTGAAGCTTTCTTT
CAWSVSALRTEAFF
>TRBD1|TRBV5-8|NA|TRBJ1-5|14
TGTGCCAGCAGCAACGGAAGGGGGCATCAGCCCCAGCATTTT
CASSNGRGHQPQHF
>NA|TRBV19|NA|TRBJ1-4|12
TGTGCCAGTAGGCCACAGGGCGAAAAACTGTTTTTT
CASRPQGEKLFF
>TRBD1|TRBV3-1/TRBV3-2|NA|TRBJ1-1|15
TGTGCCAGCAGCCCCCGGAGGGGGCGAATCACTGAAGCTTTCTTT
CASSPRRGRITEAFF
>TRBD1|TRBV3-1/TRBV3-2|NA|TRBJ1-5|15
TGTGCCAGCAGATCCGGGACAGGGGAGAATCAGCCCCAGCATTTT
CASRSGTGENQPQHF
>NA|TRBV11-3|NA|TRBJ2-1|15
TGTGCCAGCAGCTTCGGGGTATCCCTCTACAATGAGCAGTTCTTC
CASSFGVSLYNEQFF
>TRBD1|TRBV19|NA|TRBJ1-1|14
TGTGCCAGCCGGATCACAGGGGAAGGACCTGAAGCTTTCTTT
CASRITGEGPEAFF
>TRBD1|TRBV30|NA|TRBJ1-2|14
TGTGCTGTAGGCTTCGGACAGGGAAAGAATGGCTACACCTTC
CAVGFGQGKNGYTF
>TRBD2|TRBV9|NA|TRBJ2-2|16
TGTGCCAGCAGCCTCGGGGGGGGCCCGAACACCGGGGAGCTGTTTTTT
CASSLGGGPNTGELFF
>NA|TRBV7-9|once|TRBJ2-2|14
TGTGCCAGCAGCGACTACGAAGACACCGGGGAGCTGTTTTTT
CASSDYEDTGELFF
>TRBD1|TRBV19|NA|TRBJ1-2|14
TGTGCCAGTAGGACAGGGGAGTCGAACTATGGCTACACCTTC
CASRTGESNYGYTF
>NA|TRBV5-4|NA|TRBJ1-6|14
TGTGCCAGCAGCAGGGACTGGACGAATTCACCCCTCCACTTT
CASSRDWTNSPLHF
>NA|TRBV5-1|NA|TRBJ2-5|11
TGCGCCAGCAGCCCGGACACCAAACAGTACTTC
CASSPDTKQYF
>TRBD2|TRBV5-6|once|TRBJ2-3|16
TGTGCCAGCAGCCTTACTAGCGGGGAAAGCACAGATACGCAGTATTTT
CASSLTSGESTDTQYF
>NA|TRBV6-2/TRBV6-3|NA|TRBJ1-5|19
TGTGCCAGCAGTTACTCCTCGGCAACCTCGGGTTTAATCAATCAGCCCCAGCATTTT
CASSYSSATSGLINQPQHF
>TRBD1|TRBV2|few|TRBJ1-2|12
TGTGCCAGCAGCAGGGGGATTAATGGCTACACCTTC
CASSRGINGYTF
>NA|TRBV10-1|once|TRBJ1-1|13
TGCGCCAGCAGACAGAGCCTGAACACTGAAGCTTTCTTT
CASRQSLNTEAFF
>NA|TRBV4-1|once|TRBJ1-4|12
TGCGCCAGCAGCCAGGACACCCTCAGACTGTTTTTT
CASSQDTLRLFF
>NA|TRBV30|NA|TRBJ1-4|15
TGTGCCTGGAGTGTAGCTCCAGGATCGAATGAAAAACTGTTTTTT
CAWSVAPGSNEKLFF
>NA|TRBV5-6|NA|TRBJ1-1|15
TGTGCCAGCAGCTGGGGGGGAGGCCGAGGCACTGAAGCTTTCTTT
CASSWGGGRGTEAFF
>TRBD1|TRBV7-2|once|TRBJ1-2|16
TGTGCCAGCAGCCCACAAGGGACAGGGGGCTTTCGCGGCTACACCTTC
CASSPQGTGGFRGYTF
>NA|TRBV6-5|NA|TRBJ1-1|14
TGTGCCAGTATGGACAGACCCCCTCAGACTGAAGCTTTCTTT
CASMDRPPQTEAFF
>NA|TRBV5-6|NA|TRBJ2-4|15
TGTGCCAGCAGCTACCTCAGGGGAGAAAAAAACATTCAGTACTTC
CASSYLRGEKNIQYF
>NA|TRBV27|NA|TRBJ1-5|14
TGTGCCAGCTTTCGACGGCGGGGTACTCAGCCCCAGCATTTT
CASFRRRGTQPQHF
>TRBD1|TRBV15|NA|TRBJ2-7|13
TGTGCCACCAGCCGGGACAGGGGTTACGAGCAGTACTTC
CATSRDRGYEQYF
>NA|TRBV7-2|NA|TRBJ1-1|15
TGTGCCAGCAGCTTTTCTGGCAGGTCGAACACTGAAGCTTTCTTT
CASSFSGRSNTEAFF
>TRBD2|TRBV10-1|NA|TRBJ2-3|15
TGCGCCAGCAGTCCAGCGGGGGCCGGAGGAGATACGCAGTATTTT
CASSPAGAGGDTQYF